The 18 T cell receptor beta chains given below trace back to one sample, sequenced in a study of PD-L1 blockade in urothelial cancer. As to time point: pretreatment peripheral blood. Clones were read by immunoSEQ multiplex PCR, and TCRdb kept only the in-frame ones, dropping some. Seen here are tens of thousands of clones, about 83% observed once, and the top ten hold about 8.6%. The sample in question was PBMCs, obtained around atezolizumab (anti-PD-L1) treatment. The receptors shown here come from a woman in her sixties or seventies with urothelial cancer.

This sequence joins TRBV30 and TRBJ2-5; TRBD1 might be the D (6 bases). The ends were cut back, 4 bases at V and 5 bases at J, with 14 bases in the middle. Germline CDR1 GTSNPN, CDR2 SVGIG (reference sequence). This CDR3 contains 13 residues. The CDR3 region has the DNA TGTGCCTGGACCCCAGGGGACCCTGAGACCCAGTACTTC. It is translated as CAWTPGDPETQYF.

The chain combines TRBV30 with TRBJ1-4; 9 bases map to TRBD1. CDR1 is GTSNPN and CDR2 is SVGIG in the germline V gene (reference sequence). This CDR3 is built from 14 residues. With V trimmed by 2 bases and J by 5 bases, 3 bases remained unmatched. The CDR3 sequence: CAWSWGQGNEKLFF. The DNA for the CDR3 is TGTGCCTGGAGTTGGGGACAGGGCAATGAAAAACTGTTTTTT.

A single count supports this clone. This chain uses TRBV5-1 with TRBJ1-2; the D is unclear. V was pared by 1 base and J by 2 bases, with 9 bases between. From germline, CDR1 is SGHRS and CDR2 YFSETQ. This CDR3 spans 14 amino acids. The CDR3 is CASSLIQANYGYTF. The CDR3 region has the DNA TGCGCCAGCAGCTTGATCCAGGCCAACTATGGCTACACCTTC.

V is TRBV7-8 and J is TRBJ2-3; 11 bases agree with TRBD2. Germline V gene data show CDR1 as SGHVS and CDR2 as FQNEAQ. The CDR3 totals 14 residues. Unmatched junction bases numbered 7, after V lost 8 bases and J lost 6 bases. CDR3 protein: CASSMGTSGDTQYF. CDR3 coding DNA: TGTGCCAGCTCCATGGGGACTAGCGGTGATACGCAGTATTTT.

The chain combines TRBV5-6 with TRBJ2-2, with D perhaps matching TRBD1 (5 bases). The V gene lost 1 base and the J gene lost 6 bases, with 10 bases spanning the gap. CDR1 and CDR2 (germline): SGHDT, YYEEEE. This CDR3 spans 14 amino acids. The CDR3, as DNA: TGTGCCAGCAGCTTGTCAGGGTACGCCGGGGAGCTGTTTTTT. Residues: CASSLSGYAGELFF.

As DNA, the CDR3 is TGTGCCAGCAGAAGACAGGGCTCCTCCTACGAGCAGTACTTC. Amino acids: CASRRQGSSYEQYF. This sequence joins TRBV28 and TRBJ2-7; 7 nucleotides align to TRBD1. Germline V gives CDR1 MDHEN, CDR2 SYDVKM. The V and J ends lost 6 bases and 0 bases, in that order; junction bases with no gene match: 5. The CDR3 has 14 amino acids.

As to this clone: Relative to the germline gene, one junction end is altered; a read error may explain this. This chain uses TRBV27 with TRBJ2-7, with 8 bases lining up with TRBD1. Germline V gene data show CDR1 as MNHEY and CDR2 as SMNVEV (reference sequence). CDR3 size: 14 residues. The CDR3 protein is CASTSGTGSFEQYF. The CDR3 DNA follows: TGTGCCAGCACCTCAGGGACAGGCTCCTTCGAGCAGTACTTC.

The rearrangement uses TRBV5-1 and TRBJ2-3, with unresolved D. V was clipped by 0 bases and J by 4 bases, with 12 bases between them. The CDR3 sequence is 15 residues long. CDR1 and CDR2 (germline): SGHRS, YFSETQ. CDR3 protein: CASSLAYRKPDTQYF. DNA for the CDR3: TGCGCCAGCAGCTTGGCCTACAGAAAGCCAGATACGCAGTATTTT.

The chain is built from TRBV6-5 and TRBJ1-2; 11 bases agree with TRBD1. Germline-derived CDR1 and CDR2 are MNHEY and SVGAGI. The CDR3 is 13 amino acids. The trim removed 6 bases at V and 8 bases at J, leaving 5 bases unmatched. CDR3 in DNA: TGTGCCAGCAGCCGGGACAGGGGGGGAGGCTACACCTTC. The encoded protein is CASSRDRGGGYTF.

The rearrangement uses TRBV5-5 and TRBJ2-7, with 8 bases aligning to TRBD1. CDR1 is SGHKS and CDR2 is YYEKEE in the germline V gene (reference sequence). V dropped 2 bases and J dropped 2; count of bases not matched to a gene: 12. This CDR3 region has 17 residues. DNA of the CDR3: TGTGCCAGCAGCTTCAGGGGCGACAGGGGATCGACCTACGAGCAGTACTTC. It encodes CASSFRGDRGSTYEQYF. Together with reference TRBV5-5 and TRBJ2-7, the CDR3 gives the full variable domain: DAGVTQSPTHLIKTRGQQVTLRCSPISGHKSVSWYQQVLGQGPQFIFQYYEKEERGRGNFPDRFSARQFPNYSSELNVNALLLGDSALYLCASSFRGDRGSTYEQYFGPGTRLTVT.

The V and J genes are TRBV25-1 and TRBJ1-2; D is unclear. V was cut by 5 bases and J by 1 base, with 5 bases left in between. The CDR3 is made up of 12 amino acids. The germline CDR1 and CDR2 sequences are MGHDK and SYGVNS. CDR3 nucleotides: TGTGCCAGCAGTCACGGTAACTATGGCTACACCTTC. Translating gives CASSHGNYGYTF.

This clone occurred a few times. The rearrangement links TRBV29-1 to TRBJ2-3; tentatively, D is TRBD2 (7 bases). V was trimmed by 5 bases and J by 5 bases, leaving 14 bases between them. Per germline, CDR1 SQVTM and CDR2 ANQGSEA. CDR3 length: 13 residues. The CDR3 DNA sequence: TGCAGCGTTACGCGCGGGGGCGAAGATACGCAGTATTTT. Amino acids: CSVTRGGEDTQYF.

V gene TRBV5-4 combines with J gene TRBJ2-7; a possible D gene is TRBD2 (6 bases). V was pared by 2 bases and J by 2 bases, with 11 bases between. CDR3 length equals 14 residues. Germline V gene lookup returns CDR1 SGHNT and CDR2 YYREEE (reference sequence). The CDR3 reads CASSFSGSPYEQYF. Here the CDR3 DNA reads TGTGCCAGCAGCTTTTCCGGGAGCCCCTACGAGCAGTACTTC.

The chain couples TRBV5-1 to TRBJ2-7, with TRBD1 as a possible D gene (8 bases). The CDR3 is 16 amino acids. In germline, CDR1 is SGHRS, CDR2 YFSETQ. Trimming removed 7 bases from V and 3 bases from J, with 23 bases in between. CDR3 region: CASSGQGIGGGYEQYF. In DNA form, the CDR3 reads TGCGCCAGCTCAGGACAGGGTATCGGCGGGGGCTACGAGCAGTACTTC.

This chain joins TRBV5-6 and TRBJ2-3, with 7 nucleotides matching TRBD1. CDR3 length equals 17 residues. V shed 4 bases, J shed 0 bases, and the junction held 11 bases outside the gene matches. Germline values: CDR1 SGHDT, CDR2 YYEEEE. The CDR3 nucleotides read TGTGCCAGCAGCATCAAATCCGGGACAGATAGCACAGATACGCAGTATTTT. It translates to CASSIKSGTDSTDTQYF.

The chain joins TRBV2 to TRBJ2-2; 10 bases line up with TRBD2. There are 14 residues in the CDR3. The V gene end was trimmed by 7 bases and the J gene end by 7 bases; junction bases not matched to a gene: 6. Germline V lookup: CDR1 SNHLY, CDR2 FYNNEI. CDR3 residues: CASTASGGDGELFF. CDR3 DNA: TGTGCCAGCACCGCTAGCGGGGGTGACGGGGAGCTGTTTTTT.

This chain joins TRBV11-1 and TRBJ1-2; D may be TRBD1 (6 bases). The CDR3 has 12 amino acids. Germline V gene sequence: CDR1 SGHAT, CDR2 FQDESV (reference sequence). V lost 5 bases, J lost 4 bases, and 8 bases lay in between. CDR3 region: CASSHRAYGYTF. The CDR3 region has the DNA TGTGCCAGCAGCCACAGGGCCTATGGCTACACCTTC.

The rearrangement uses TRBV28 and TRBJ2-7, with TRBD1 identical over 8 bases. The V and J ends lost 7 bases and 5 bases, in that order; junction bases with no gene match: 10. Looked up from germline, CDR1 is MDHEN and CDR2 is SYDVKM. This CDR3 comprises 14 residues. CDR3 DNA sequence: TGTGCCAGCATGCTCAGGACAGGGTCCCACGAGCAGTACTTC. Its translation is CASMLRTGSHEQYF.